The 25 T cell receptor beta chains given below trace back to one sample, sequenced in a study of blood T cells in healthy people across ages. Primed by a sample-barcoded 5' primer and a J-beta primer mix, a second PCR proceeded for 7 to 11 cycles. TCRdb called the 5' RACE reads again in MiXCR, with one record for every CDR3 protein. The sample has 850,000 to 950,000 distinct CDR3 sequences; under 35% are singletons. The specimen was blood. The receptors here all came from a woman of 80 years or more in good health.

This clonotype was seen a handful of times. V gene TRBV20-1 combines with J gene TRBJ1-2, with 8 bases fitting TRBD1. J was trimmed by 8 bases and V by 3 bases; bases with no gene match: 8. This CDR3 contains 13 residues. From germline, CDR1 is DFQATT and CDR2 SNEGSKA (reference sequence). CDR3 region: CSARLRGPRGYTF. Written as DNA, the CDR3 is TGCAGTGCTAGGCTCAGGGGGCCTAGGGGCTACACCTTC.

This clonotype was recorded many times. The chain is built from TRBV30 and TRBJ2-7; D is uncertain. The CDR3 extends over 13 amino acids. Trimming removed 0 bases from V and 2 bases from J, with 8 bases in between. Germline assignment: CDR1 GTSNPN and CDR2 SVGIG (reference sequence). This CDR3 is CAWSVGPTYEQYF. Written as DNA, the CDR3 is TGTGCCTGGAGTGTCGGGCCAACCTACGAGCAGTACTTC.

The chain couples TRBV5-1 to TRBJ2-2, with 8 positions matching TRBD1. CDR1 and CDR2 from the germline V gene are SGHRS and YFSETQ. This CDR3 spans 14 amino acids. Germline trimming cut 7 bases from V and 2 bases from J; bases unmatched to any gene: 4. This CDR3 reads CASGQGPNTGELFF. CDR3 DNA sequence: TGCGCCAGCGGACAGGGCCCTAACACCGGGGAGCTGTTTTTT.

This clonotype was picked up many times. The V gene is TRBV7-2, the J gene TRBJ2-3; 8 bases align to TRBD2. The V gene's germline CDR1 is SGHTA and CDR2 FQGNSA. V dropped 5 bases and J dropped 2; count of bases not matched to a gene: 15. This CDR3 region has 18 residues. The CDR3 loop is CASSHYSTAGAITDTQYF. In DNA form, the CDR3 reads TGTGCCAGCAGCCATTACTCGACAGCGGGGGCGATCACAGATACGCAGTATTTT.

Worth noting for this clonotype: A much larger clone lies a single base off, so this may be a read error. This chain connects TRBV30 to TRBJ2-1; tentatively, D is TRBD2 (6 bases). V gave up 3 bases and J gave up 13 bases, with 22 bases separating them. The V gene's germline CDR1 is GTSNPN and CDR2 SVGIG (reference sequence). The CDR3 covers 14 residues. The CDR3 sequence: CAWSKGASAETQFF. The CDR3 bases are TGTGCCTGGAGCAAAGGGGCTAGCGCGGAGACCCAGTTCTTC. Drawing the rest from reference TRBV30 and TRBJ2-1, the complete variable domain is SQTIHQWPATLVQPVGSPLSLECTVEGTSNPNLYWYRQAAGRGLQLLFYSVGIGQISSEVPQNLSASRPQDRQFILSSKKLLLSDSGFYLCAWSKGASAETQFFGPGTRLTVL.

This clonotype was picked up a small number of times. A clone one base away is much larger, so this may be a read error. This chain uses TRBV4-1 with TRBJ2-7, with 8 bases identical to TRBD1. The CDR3 is 15 residues long. The germline V gene has CDR1 MGHRA and CDR2 YSYEKL. With V trimmed by 1 base and J by 3 bases, 5 bases remained unmatched. The DNA for the CDR3 is TGCGCCAGCAGCCAAGGACAGGGGAGATGCTACGAGCAGTACTTC. Its translation is CASSQGQGRCYEQYF.

This clonotype was counted only a few times. CDR3: CASSYPGPRTEAFF. The CDR3 DNA follows: TGTGCCAGCAGTTACCCGGGGCCCCGAACTGAAGCTTTCTTT. The chain is built from TRBV6-2 or TRBV6-3 and TRBJ1-1, with D perhaps TRBD1 (5 bases). The V gene lost 2 bases and the J gene lost 5 bases, with 12 bases spanning the gap. Germline lookup yields CDR1 MNHEY and CDR2 SVGEGT. CDR3 length: 14 residues.

Comments on this clonotype: Just one base apart from a much larger clone, this may be a read error. This sequence joins TRBV7-2 and TRBJ1-2, with D possibly being TRBD1 (5 bases). The CDR3 contains 14 residues. The germline V and J ends were trimmed by 5 bases and 4 bases, with 14 bases remaining between them. The germline gives CDR1 SGHTA, CDR2 FQGNSA. This CDR3 reads CASSQYDSSYGYTF. Here the CDR3 DNA reads TGTGCCAGCAGCCAGTACGACAGCAGCTATGGCTACACCTTC.

On this clonotype itself: A much bigger clone sits one base away, suggesting this may be a read error. The rearrangement uses TRBV6-5 and TRBJ1-5, with 8 positions matching TRBD1. Germline CDR1 reads MNHEY; CDR2 reads SVGAGI. There are 14 residues in the CDR3. V lost 6 bases, J lost 3 bases, and 4 bases stayed unmatched. For the CDR3, the DNA is TGTGCCAGCAGGAAACAGGGGGACAATCAGCCCCAGCATTTT. Its translation is CASRKQGDNQPQHF.

This clonotype was observed many times. V is TRBV12-3 or TRBV12-4 and J is TRBJ1-2; no definite D call. CDR3 length: 14 amino acids. Trimming cost V 8 bases and J 8 bases, with 21 bases left between them. The CDR3 nucleotides read TGTGCCAGCCTGGTTGGCAGCGCGCCTATGGGCTACACCTTC. Translated: CASLVGSAPMGYTF.

This clonotype was seen more than once but under ten times. V is TRBV7-8 and J is TRBJ2-7; D may be TRBD1 (6 bases). Trimming took 5 bases from V and 7 from J, leaving 21 bases between them. This CDR3 region has 15 residues. CDR1 is SGHVS, CDR2 FQNEAQ, per germline. Here the CDR3 reads CASSTRQVGGNEQYF. CDR3 nucleotides: TGTGCCAGCAGCACCCGACAGGTAGGGGGAAATGAGCAGTACTTC.

This clonotype was recorded a few times. The junction shows a germline mismatch at one end, possibly a read error. The rearrangement uses TRBV3-1 and TRBJ2-2, with TRBD2 as a possible D gene (5 bases). The length of the CDR3 is 14 residues. Germline CDR1 and CDR2: LGHDT and YNNKEL (reference sequence). CDR3: CVSRGRTNTGELFF. CDR3 nucleotide sequence: TGTGTCAGCCGCGGGCGAACGAACACCGGGGAGCTGTTTTTT.

In its sample, this clonotype was seen many times. The junction shows a germline mismatch at one end, possibly a read error. Here the CDR3 reads CASSSGQSTDTQYF. The DNA for the CDR3 is TGCGCCAGCAGTTCGGGACAGAGCACAGATACGCAGTATTTT. This rearrangement joins TRBV2 to TRBJ2-3; the match to TRBD1 covers 7 bases. From germline, CDR1 is SNHLY and CDR2 FYNNEI. The CDR3 length is 14 residues.

The chain recombines TRBV11-3 with TRBJ2-1; unclear D gene. Trimming cost V 5 bases and J 3 bases, with 8 bases left between them. The CDR3 is made up of 13 amino acids. From germline, CDR1 is SGHNT and CDR2 YENEEA. CDR3 amino acids: CASSGPFYNEQFF. The CDR3 nucleotides are TGTGCCAGCAGCGGACCTTTCTACAATGAGCAGTTCTTC.

This clonotype was observed at least ten times. CDR3: CASKSGTANYGYTF. DNA for the CDR3: TGTGCCAGCAAATCCGGGACAGCGAACTATGGCTACACCTTC. J is TRBJ1-2 and V is TRBV2; 7 bases line up with TRBD1. CDR3 length: 14 amino acids. V trimming: 7 bases; J trimming: 2 bases; junction bases outside the gene matches: 7. From germline, CDR1 is SNHLY and CDR2 FYNNEI. The entire variable domain, with the rest obtained from reference TRBV2 and TRBJ1-2, is as follows: EPEVTQTPSHQVTQMGQEVILRCVPISNHLYFYWYRQILGQKVEFLVSFYNNEISEKSEIFDDQFSVERPDGSNFTLKIRSTKLEDSAMYFCASKSGTANYGYTFGSGTRLTVV.

V usage is TRBV6-1 and J usage is TRBJ2-7; D not resolved. V was trimmed by 7 bases and J by 7 bases, leaving 23 bases between them. Germline V gene sequence: CDR1 MNHNS, CDR2 SASEGT. There are 15 residues in the CDR3. CDR3: CASTTTQTSYNEQYF. Here the CDR3 DNA reads TGTGCCAGCACCACTACCCAAACCTCCTACAATGAGCAGTACTTC.

This clonotype occurred many times. This rearrangement joins TRBV7-6 to TRBJ2-5; TRBD2 agrees at 8 bases. The junction had 12 bases not matched to a gene; V was cut back by 5 bases and J by 4 bases. CDR3 length: 16 residues. Germline CDR1 SGHVS, CDR2 FNYEAQ. The chain's CDR3 is CASSAELSGAGETQYF. For the CDR3, the DNA is TGTGCCAGCAGCGCGGAACTTAGCGGGGCGGGAGAGACCCAGTACTTC.

In regard to this clonotype: This clone may be a read error of a much larger clone one base away. This chain connects TRBV7-2 to TRBJ2-5; 13 bases agree with TRBD2. J gave up 11 bases and V 5 bases, and 11 bases lay outside the gene matches. The length of the CDR3 is 15 residues. CDR1 is SGHTA, CDR2 FQGNSA, per germline. The CDR3 region is CASSRTSGGAGEQYF. In DNA form, the CDR3 reads TGTGCCAGCAGCCGCACTAGCGGGGGGGCCGGTGAGCAGTACTTC.

V and J are TRBV18 and TRBJ2-3; D is possibly TRBD2 (6 bases). Trimming removed 3 bases at V and 0 bases at J, with 16 bases between. The CDR3 covers 17 residues. CDR1 is KGHSH and CDR2 is LQKENI in the germline V gene. CDR3 loop: CASSPNRAGTSTDTQYF. DNA for the CDR3: TGTGCCAGCTCACCCAATCGGGCGGGAACTAGCACAGATACGCAGTATTTT.

This clonotype was counted many times. This chain joins TRBV14 and TRBJ2-5; the D is unclear. V was trimmed by 6 bases and J by 1 base, leaving 12 bases between them. This CDR3 is 14 amino acids long. The germline V gene has CDR1 SGHDN and CDR2 FVKESK. CDR3 residues: CASSQSNLQETQYF. The CDR3 nucleotides are TGTGCCAGCAGTCAGTCGAACCTCCAAGAGACCCAGTACTTC.

The chain couples TRBV28 to TRBJ1-1, with D unresolved. Between the trimmed V and J ends, which lost 8 bases and 1 base, there was a span of 14 bases. CDR1 is MDHEN, CDR2 SYDVKM, per germline. CDR3 length equals 14 residues. The CDR3 nucleotides read TGTGCCAGCGGCCGGTATCTGGAGAACACTGAAGCTTTCTTT. Translating gives CASGRYLENTEAFF.

This clonotype was observed many times. The chain uses TRBV5-1 and TRBJ1-2, with D maybe TRBD1 (5 bases). This CDR3 has 13 residues. Per germline, CDR1 SGHRS and CDR2 YFSETQ. V lost 4 bases and J lost 4, with 11 bases in between. The CDR3 DNA sequence: TGCGCCAGCAGCCGGGGGGAGAGCTATGGCTACACCTTC. This translates into CASSRGESYGYTF.

This clonotype occurred many times. The V gene is TRBV7-2, the J gene TRBJ1-1, with D possibly TRBD1 on 6 matching bases. In germline, CDR1 is SGHTA, CDR2 FQGNSA. V shed 4 bases and J shed 1 base, with 10 bases lying between them. The CDR3 extends over 14 amino acids. As DNA, the CDR3 is TGTGCCAGCAGCTACGGGACATCGAACACTGAAGCTTTCTTT. It yields the protein CASSYGTSNTEAFF.

The table lists this clonotype with a few counts. The chain recombines TRBV5-5 with TRBJ1-5; D gene uncertain. Germline CDR1 SGHKS, CDR2 YYEKEE (reference sequence). V was pared by 3 bases and J by 0 bases, with 10 bases between. The CDR3 sequence is 15 residues long. Here the CDR3 DNA reads TGTGCCAGCAGCTGGGAACAGCATAGCAATCAGCCCCAGCATTTT. It is translated as CASSWEQHSNQPQHF.

This clonotype was seen ten or more times. The chain carries TRBV7-2 and TRBJ2-4, with no clear D. The CDR3 has 13 amino acids. Germline V gene lookup returns CDR1 SGHTA and CDR2 FQGNSA. Trimming removed 2 bases at V and 2 bases at J, with 4 bases between. The CDR3 spells CASSLLTKNIQYF. Written as DNA, the CDR3 is TGTGCCAGCAGCTTATTAACCAAAAACATTCAGTACTTC.